Each of the 16 T cell receptor beta chains below was sequenced from the same sample in a study of shared clonotypes between healthy human individuals. Libraries were prepared by immunoSEQ multiplex PCR; TCRdb keeps only in-frame clonotypes and omits some of them. The profile shows more than 400,000 clones, 95% to 97% of them singletons. Specimen: naive CD4+ T cells sorted from blood. Noted subset: CD45RA+ positively selected. The receptor set was obtained from a woman aged 25 to 39 in good health.

The rearrangement joins TRBV19 to TRBJ2-3, with 10 positions matching TRBD2. The V and J ends lost 10 bases and 6 bases, in that order; junction bases with no gene match: 13. CDR3 length equals 15 residues. Per germline, CDR1 LNHDA and CDR2 SQIVND (reference sequence). CDR3 in amino acids: CATTSVAGGPDTQYF. The CDR3 region has the DNA TGTGCCACAACATCGGTAGCGGGAGGCCCCGATACGCAGTATTTT.

V gene TRBV4-1 combines with J gene TRBJ1-4, with a possible D match to TRBD1 (5 bases). CDR3 length equals 16 residues. V was clipped by 0 bases and J by 4 bases, with 12 bases between them. Germline values: CDR1 MGHRA, CDR2 YSYEKL. CDR3 DNA: TGCGCCAGCAGCCAAGATTTAACAGGCCGTAATGAAAAACTGTTTTTT. It codes for CASSQDLTGRNEKLFF.

This clone came up once. The chain couples TRBV5-1 to TRBJ2-7; a weak D match, TRBD2 (6 bases). Germline V gene lookup returns CDR1 SGHRS and CDR2 YFSETQ. The CDR3 has 15 amino acids. Trimming cost V 2 bases and J 0 bases, with 12 bases left between them. CDR3 loop: CASSFRDFTSYEQYF. The CDR3 nucleotides read TGCGCCAGCAGCTTCCGGGACTTTACCTCCTACGAGCAGTACTTC.

The chain is built from TRBV15 and TRBJ2-2; D unclear. Germline values: CDR1 LNHNV, CDR2 YYDKDF (reference sequence). V lost 1 base and J lost 5, with 5 bases in between. CDR3 length: 13 amino acids. The DNA for the CDR3 is TGTGCCACCAGCAGAGGTGGAACCGGGGAGCTGTTTTTT. This sequence encodes CATSRGGTGELFF. Supplemented by reference TRBV15 and TRBJ2-2, the full variable domain reads DAMVIQNPRYQVTQFGKPVTLSCSQTLNHNVMYWYQQKSSQAPKLLFHYYDKDFNNEADTPDNFQSRRPNTSFCFLDIRSPGLGDTAMYLCATSRGGTGELFFGEGSRLTVL.

The chain combines TRBV19 with TRBJ1-5; D is uncertain. The CDR3 extends over 14 amino acids. The ends were cut back, 3 bases at V and 0 bases at J, with 6 bases in the middle. Germline V gene sequence: CDR1 LNHDA, CDR2 SQIVND (reference sequence). The CDR3 DNA sequence: TGTGCCAGTAGTATCCAGAATAGCAATCAGCCCCAGCATTTT. This gives the protein CASSIQNSNQPQHF.

The chain recombines TRBV6-5 with TRBJ2-5, with a tentative D call TRBD1 (6 bases). V was shortened by 6 bases and J by 2 bases, with 10 bases between the two germline ends. Germline values: CDR1 MNHEY, CDR2 SVGAGI. There are 13 residues in the CDR3. In DNA, the CDR3 is TGTGCCAGCAGGGACAGTGGGCAAGAGACCCAGTACTTC. Its translation is CASRDSGQETQYF.

The chain is built from TRBV2 and TRBJ2-7; D is ambiguous. Trimming took 5 bases from V and 6 from J, leaving 8 bases between them. The CDR3 sequence is 11 residues long. From germline, CDR1 is SNHLY and CDR2 FYNNEI. In DNA form, the CDR3 reads TGTGCCAGCAGTAACACCCCCGAGCAGTACTTC. This codes for CASSNTPEQYF.

V usage is TRBV18 and J usage is TRBJ1-5; D unclear. The CDR3 has 13 residues. The V end lost 3 bases, the J end lost 5 bases, and 8 bases lay between the germline ends. From germline, CDR1 is KGHSH and CDR2 LQKENI. DNA for the CDR3: TGTGCCAGCTCACCTACAGAGGATCAGCCCCAGCATTTT. It is translated as CASSPTEDQPQHF. Drawing the rest from reference TRBV18 and TRBJ1-5, the complete variable domain is NAGVMQNPRHLVRRRGQEARLRCSPMKGHSHVYWYRQLPEEGLKFMVYLQKENIIDESGMPKERFSAEFPKEGPSILRIQQVVRGDSAAYFCASSPTEDQPQHFGDGTRLSIL.

This chain connects TRBV18 to TRBJ1-5; D might be TRBD1 (5 bases). Germline CDR1 KGHSH, CDR2 LQKENI. The ends were cut back, 5 bases at V and 9 bases at J, with 11 bases in the middle. The CDR3 runs to 12 residues. The CDR3 nucleotides are TGTGCCAGCTCAGGAAGGGGTCTGCCCCAGCATTTT. Its translation: CASSGRGLPQHF.

The gene calls are TRBV2 and TRBJ1-4, with TRBD1 matching over 10 bases. After removal of 9 bases from V and 8 bases from J, the junction contained 9 bases not matched to a gene. CDR3 length: 14 residues. From germline, CDR1 is SNHLY and CDR2 FYNNEI. The CDR3 coding sequence is TGTGCCAGTCAGTGGGGGACAGGGGTGGAAAAACTGTTTTTT. Amino acid sequence: CASQWGTGVEKLFF.

The chain carries TRBV6-5 and TRBJ2-1; 8 nucleotides line up with TRBD1. This CDR3 contains 15 residues. The V segment lost 0 bases and the J segment 7 bases; nucleotides outside the gene matches: 5. Germline CDR1 is MNHEY and CDR2 is SVGAGI. The CDR3 sequence: CASSYSTRGRNEQFF. For the CDR3, the DNA is TGTGCCAGCAGTTACTCGACCAGGGGGCGAAATGAGCAGTTCTTC.

The J gene is TRBJ2-7, the V gene TRBV28; TRBD1 aligns across 9 bases. The length of the CDR3 is 17 residues. Germline CDR1 MDHEN, CDR2 SYDVKM. The ends lost 2 bases at V and 0 bases at J; junction bases unmatched: 8. CDR3 DNA: TGTGCCAGCAGTTTAATCGTTTGGGACAGGGTCTCCTACGAGCAGTACTTC. Its protein is CASSLIVWDRVSYEQYF.

The gene calls are TRBV7-2 and TRBJ2-3, with 11 nucleotides matching TRBD2. The CDR3 is 17 amino acids. The trim removed 1 base at V and 3 bases at J, leaving 6 bases unmatched. Germline-derived CDR1 and CDR2 are SGHTA and FQGNSA. The CDR3 loop reads CASSLGLLAGATDTQYF. The CDR3 nucleotides are TGTGCCAGCAGCTTAGGCTTACTAGCGGGAGCGACAGATACGCAGTATTTT.

V usage is TRBV6-5 and J usage is TRBJ1-1; D remains unclear. The CDR3 covers 13 residues. The V end lost 2 bases, the J end lost 5 bases, and 9 bases lay between the germline ends. Germline assignment: CDR1 MNHEY and CDR2 SVGAGI. CDR3 residues: CASSYEGQTEAFF. The DNA for the CDR3 is TGTGCCAGCAGTTACGAGGGCCAGACTGAAGCTTTCTTT.

This chain links TRBV27 with TRBJ2-7; D may match TRBD1 or TRBD2 (6 bases each). With 8 bases removed from V and 1 base from J, the gap between germline ends came to 15 bases. This CDR3 has 14 residues. CDR1 is MNHEY and CDR2 is SMNVEV in the germline V gene (reference sequence). This CDR3 is CASGGQGRSYEQYF. In DNA form, the CDR3 reads TGTGCCAGCGGGGGGCAGGGAAGGTCCTACGAGCAGTACTTC.

The rearrangement uses TRBV6-1 and TRBJ2-7; 7 bases are shared with TRBD2. CDR1 and CDR2 from the germline V gene are MNHNS and SASEGT. The trim removed 8 bases at V and 3 bases at J, leaving 7 bases unmatched. CDR3 size: 13 residues. CDR3 residues: CASRRDYNYEQYF. The CDR3 bases are TGTGCCAGCCGACGGGACTATAACTACGAGCAGTACTTC.